This passage covers 22 T cell receptor beta chains from one sample sequenced in a study of T cells in Graves' hyperthyroidism and ophthalmopathy. TCR beta CDR3 regions were amplified from RNA transcripts. RT-PCR in the first round (using the HTBI primer set) targeted the TCR CDR3. TCRdb reanalysed the multiplex PCR reads using MiXCR and keeps one entry per CDR3 protein. The sample includes hundreds of thousands of distinct CDR3 sequences, 46% of them seen just once. The sequenced material came from peripheral blood or thyroid tissue (not recorded which). The receptors originated from a woman under 30 with Graves' hyperthyroidism.

The CDR3 region is CAISEFAGTDTQYF. CDR3 in DNA: TGTGCCATCAGTGAGTTTGCGGGCACAGATACGCAGTATTTT. The gene calls are TRBV10-3 and TRBJ2-3; D unclear. The CDR3 is made up of 14 amino acids. V was clipped by 1 base and J by 1 base, with 6 bases between them. Germline CDR1 and CDR2: ENHRY and SYGVKD.

Ten or more counts support this clonotype. The chain uses TRBV15 and TRBJ1-5; D gene ambiguous. The germline V gene has CDR1 LNHNV and CDR2 YYDKDF (reference sequence). Trimming cost V 6 bases and J 4 bases, with 10 bases left between them. This CDR3 spans 13 amino acids. CDR3 region: CATSTPPNQPQHF. The CDR3 DNA reads TGTGCCACCAGTACACCGCCTAATCAGCCCCAGCATTTT.

A note on this clonotype: The missing conserved phenylalanine or tryptophan at the end of this CDR3 makes a read error likely. Because the CDR3's place on the DNA is in doubt, the DNA is left out and the CDR3 is given as listed by TCRdb. The genes are TRBV10-3 and TRBJ1-6. CDR1 is ENHRY, CDR2 SYGVKD, per germline. The CDR3 length is 9 residues, termini included. CDR3 loop: CAISESDNY.

This clonotype was recorded at least ten times. The CDR3 loop reads CATGLAGGLETQYF. The CDR3 DNA follows: TGTGCCACCGGCCTAGCGGGAGGGTTAGAGACCCAGTACTTC. The chain couples TRBV2 to TRBJ2-5; 12 bases match TRBD2. V lost 10 bases, J lost 4 bases, and 7 bases stayed unmatched. This CDR3 has 14 amino acids. The germline CDR1 and CDR2 sequences are SNHLY and FYNNEI.

This CDR3 is CASSASGTAISGANVLTF. The CDR3 bases are TGTGCCAGCAGCGCGTCCGGGACAGCGATCTCTGGGGCCAACGTCCTGACTTTC. V usage is TRBV11-2 and J usage is TRBJ2-6; 7 bases fit TRBD1. This CDR3 comprises 18 residues. Germline V gene data show CDR1 as SGHAT and CDR2 as FQNNGV. V lost 5 bases and J lost 0; bases outside the gene matches: 10.

This clonotype occurred once. V usage is TRBV7-3 and J usage is TRBJ1-6; 7 nucleotides agree with TRBD1. Losses at the gene ends were 11 bases for V and 7 bases for J; bases not matched to a gene: 11. CDR1 and CDR2 from the germline V gene are SGHTA and FQGTGA. The CDR3 consists of 14 residues. CDR3 sequence: CAWSQGTANSPLHF. CDR3 DNA sequence: TGTGCCTGGAGCCAAGGGACAGCCAATTCACCCCTCCACTTT.

This clonotype was detected only once. For the CDR3, the DNA is TGTGCCAGCAGCCCCCAGGGGTTAATCAATGGCTACACCTTC. Its protein is CASSPQGLINGYTF. The chain uses TRBV2 and TRBJ1-2; maybe TRBD1 (6 bases). Germline V CDR1 and CDR2: SNHLY, FYNNEI. The CDR3 runs to 14 residues. Between the trimmed V and J ends, which lost 6 bases and 6 bases, there was a span of 17 bases.

V and J are TRBV19 and TRBJ1-1; D possibly corresponds to TRBD1 (5 bases). The CDR3 sequence is 14 residues long. Germline CDR1 and CDR2: LNHDA and SQIVND (reference sequence). V shed 3 bases and J shed 1 base, with 9 bases lying between them. CDR3 in amino acids: CASSIGGPNTEAFF. CDR3 sequence (DNA): TGTGCCAGTAGTATTGGGGGACCGAACACTGAAGCTTTCTTT.

This clonotype was observed at least ten times. The chain has TRBV12-3 or TRBV12-4 and TRBJ1-5; 8 positions match TRBD1. The ends lost 4 bases at V and 4 bases at J; junction bases unmatched: 0. CDR3 size: 13 residues. The CDR3 DNA reads TGTGCCAGCAGTTGGGACAGGAATCAGCCCCAGCATTTT. It codes for CASSWDRNQPQHF.

This clonotype was detected only once. A junction boundary mismatches the germline segment, possibly from a read error. The rearrangement uses TRBV10-3 and TRBJ2-7; weak D call: TRBD1 (6 bases). CDR3 length: 13 amino acids. Germline V CDR1 and CDR2: ENHRY, SYGVKD. CDR3 nucleotides: TGTGCCAGCAGTACAGGGTCTTCAGGCGAGCAGTACTTC. Translation gives CASSTGSSGEQYF.

This clonotype was observed a few times. The J gene is TRBJ2-7, the V gene TRBV7-9; TRBD1 is a possible D gene (6 bases). The V gene's germline CDR1 is SEHNR and CDR2 FQNEAQ (reference sequence). The CDR3 runs 14 residues. V lost 3 bases and J lost 4, with 13 bases in between. CDR3 loop: CASSLFDRTYEQYF. The CDR3, as DNA: TGTGCCAGCAGCTTGTTCGACAGGACTTACGAGCAGTACTTC.

This clonotype occurred a few times. The rearrangement links TRBV7-2 to TRBJ2-7; D not certain. The germline V gene encodes CDR1 SGHTA and CDR2 FQGNSA. The V gene lost 5 bases and the J gene lost 3 bases, with 17 bases spanning the gap. The CDR3 covers 15 residues. CDR3 region: CASSTDSKIIYEQYF. The CDR3 DNA reads as TGTGCCAGCAGCACTGACTCCAAAATAATCTACGAGCAGTACTTC.

The gene calls are TRBV29-1 and TRBJ1-1; D perhaps matches TRBD1 (6 bases). The length of the CDR3 is 12 residues. V shed 6 bases and J shed 11 bases, with 19 bases lying between them. Germline V gene data show CDR1 as SQVTM and CDR2 as ANQGSEA. CDR3: CSVRGRGFKAFF. The CDR3 nucleotides are TGCAGCGTCCGAGGGAGGGGGTTTAAGGCTTTCTTT.

There are a few counts of this clonotype. The chain has TRBV6-1 and TRBJ1-5, with no clear D. The CDR3 runs 14 residues. V shed 6 bases and J shed 0 bases, with 9 bases lying between them. Germline values: CDR1 MNHNS, CDR2 SASEGT. The CDR3, as DNA: TGTGCCAGCAGCCCGACACTTAGCAATCAGCCCCAGCATTTT. Translating it yields CASSPTLSNQPQHF.

The V gene is TRBV2, the J gene TRBJ1-1, with D hard to call. Germline CDR1 is SNHLY and CDR2 is FYNNEI. The V end lost 5 bases, the J end lost 4 bases, and 11 bases lay between the germline ends. CDR3 size: 13 residues. In DNA form, the CDR3 reads TGTGCCAGCAGTTACGGAGATCCCACTGAAGCTTTCTTT. The encoded protein is CASSYGDPTEAFF.

This clonotype has a count of ten or more. The genes are TRBV12-3 or TRBV12-4 and TRBJ1-1; D is ambiguous. The CDR3 spans 11 residues. With 2 bases removed from V and 11 bases from J, the gap between germline ends came to 9 bases. Here the CDR3 reads CASSLRGSAFF. CDR3 DNA: TGTGCCAGCAGTTTACGAGGGTCCGCTTTCTTT.

This clonotype was recorded at least ten times. This chain uses TRBV10-3 with TRBJ1-2; 8 bases fit TRBD1. This CDR3 comprises 14 residues. V lost 4 bases, J lost 4 bases, and 5 bases stayed unmatched. Germline CDR1 is ENHRY and CDR2 is SYGVKD. DNA of the CDR3: TGTGCCATCAGTGCCACGACAGGGGTCTATGGCTACACCTTC. Protein: CAISATTGVYGYTF.

The J gene is TRBJ1-3, the V gene TRBV10-3; the D gene is possibly TRBD1 (5 bases). The length of the CDR3 is 14 residues. From germline, CDR1 is ENHRY and CDR2 SYGVKD. Trimming removed 6 bases at V and 4 bases at J, with 13 bases between. The CDR3 coding sequence is TGTGCCATCAGCGACCGGGACTTGGGAAACACCATATATTTT. Its translation is CAISDRDLGNTIYF.

Notes on this clonotype: This may arise from a read error, as a much more abundant clone is one base away. The CDR3 DNA follows: TGTGCCAGCAGCCAATCCCGAAGCTATCGCTACACCTTC. Residues: CASSQSRSYRYTF. The chain couples TRBV14 to TRBJ1-2; D is undetermined. Germline V lookup: CDR1 SGHDN, CDR2 FVKESK. This CDR3 is 13 amino acids long. Full variable domain (missing parts from reference TRBV14 and TRBJ1-2): EAGVTQFPSHSVIEKGQTVTLRCDPISGHDNLYWYRRVMGKEIKFLLHFVKESKQDESGMPNNRFLAERTGGTYSTLKVQPAELEDSGVYFCASSQSRSYRYTFGSGTRLTVV.

Turning to this clonotype: This may be a read error: a much more frequent sequence differs by one nucleotide. This rearrangement joins TRBV6-1 to TRBJ1-1; 10 bases align to TRBD1. The V and J ends lost 3 bases and 5 bases, in that order; junction bases with no gene match: 6. CDR1 is MNHNS and CDR2 is SASEGT in the germline V gene. This CDR3 is built from 15 residues. DNA for the CDR3: TGTGCCAGCAGTGAGCCCGACAGGGGGCTGACTGAAGCTTTCTTT. This sequence encodes CASSEPDRGLTEAFF.

About this clonotype: A much bigger clone sits one base away, suggesting this may be a read error. This chain's CDR3 is CSARGGGSSPLHF. Written as DNA, the CDR3 is TGCAGTGCTAGGGGGGGAGGGAGTTCACCCCTCCACTTT. The chain carries TRBV20-1 and TRBJ1-6, with a tentative D call TRBD1 (5 bases). Germline V gene data show CDR1 as DFQATT and CDR2 as SNEGSKA (reference sequence). This CDR3 is built from 13 residues. Trimming took off 3 bases at V and 9 bases at J, with 12 bases between the two ends.

This chain connects TRBV7-2 to TRBJ2-7; 14 bases fit TRBD2. The length of the CDR3 is 16 residues. V lost 5 bases to trimming and J lost 5 bases; unmatched junction nucleotides: 8. In germline, CDR1 is SGHTA, CDR2 FQGNSA. In DNA, the CDR3 is TGTGCCAGCAGCCAAGAACCGGGACTAGCGGGAGACGAGCAGTACTTC. It specifies CASSQEPGLAGDEQYF.